Presented here are 4 T cell receptor beta chains from one specimen sequenced in a study of blood T cell repertoires in COVID-19 (dated by TCRdb to 2020 to 2022). Libraries were made using the immunoSEQ multiplex PCR assay. This is the immuneACCESS table as TCRdb keeps it, with only in-frame sequences that have V and J called. A part of the clones is gone; compared with another copy, unresolved V genes explain less than half, and the rest is unexplained. The sample profile shows tens of thousands of clones; around 90% of them were found once. Clones ranked in the top ten supply more than 7% of the sample. Sample: peripheral blood. Every receptor here comes from a human donor in a cohort sampled during active COVID-19.

This clone was counted once. The rearrangement links TRBV27 to TRBJ2-6, with a possible D match to TRBD2 (6 bases). Germline V gives CDR1 MNHEY, CDR2 SMNVEV (reference sequence). Trimming shortened V by 6 bases and J by 0 bases, and 9 bases separated the two germline ends. This CDR3 has 15 residues. CDR3 amino acids: CASRRELSGANVLTF. The CDR3 nucleotides read TGTGCCAGCAGGCGGGAACTCTCTGGGGCCAACGTCCTGACTTTC.

The chain couples TRBV11-2 to TRBJ1-4, with TRBD1 matching over 8 bases. The germline V gene encodes CDR1 SGHAT and CDR2 FQNNGV. The CDR3 covers 14 residues. With V trimmed by 6 bases and J by 8 bases, 8 bases remained unmatched. CDR3 sequence reads: CASSPGGAREKLFF. The CDR3 coding sequence is TGTGCCAGCAGTCCAGGGGGCGCGCGGGAAAAACTGTTTTTT.

V gene TRBV28 combines with J gene TRBJ2-6; 7 bases map to TRBD2. The CDR3 covers 14 residues. In germline, CDR1 is MDHEN, CDR2 SYDVKM. V trimming: 11 bases; J trimming: 0 bases; junction bases outside the gene matches: 4. CDR3 nucleotides: TGTGCCTCCCGGGGGGTCTCTGGGGCCAACGTCCTGACTTTC. It yields the protein CASRGVSGANVLTF.

The genes are TRBV27 and TRBJ1-2; 12 nucleotides match TRBD1. The V segment lost 5 bases and the J segment 5 bases; nucleotides outside the gene matches: 12. This CDR3 contains 17 residues. Germline V gene sequence: CDR1 MNHEY, CDR2 SMNVEV (reference sequence). The CDR3 here is CASSPNPGTGGKYGYTF. CDR3 sequence (DNA): TGTGCCAGCAGTCCGAATCCCGGGACAGGGGGCAAATATGGCTACACCTTC.